The clone carrying this T cell receptor (beta chain) was recorded at least ten times. Its antigen is not known. Read sequence stops 3 residues before the CDR3 end, and the germline J gene provides the missing end. These data belong to a study of T cell clonality in common variable immunodeficiency. Findings of the study overall: CVID subjects shared fewer TCRbeta clones than healthy controls did. Common variable immunodeficiency TCR beta sequences reportedly had fewer deletions and N-nucleotide insertions.

Here immunoSEQ multiplex PCR was the method, and the copy in TCRdb shows in-frame clones only, minus some. The data show about 5,300 clones, with none appearing a single time. Reduced serum IgG, IgA and/or IgM plus specific antibody deficiency defined CVID. The V end lost 8 bases, the J end lost 0 bases, and 17 bases lay between the germline ends. The CDR3 spans 15 residues. Germline-derived CDR1 and CDR2 are SQVTM and ANQGSEA. Sequencing was done on a sample of peripheral blood mononuclear cells. This TCR derives from a human donor with common variable immunodeficiency. The chain recombines TRBV29-1 with TRBJ2-1; the D gene is possibly TRBD2 (6 bases). This chain's CDR3 is CSPLAAAGSYNEQFF. Partial CDR3 DNA: TGCAGCCCCTTAGCGGCCGCTGGCTCCTACAATGAG.